The rows below give T cell receptor beta chains drawn from one sample of a study of T cell responses to AZD1222 COVID-19 vaccine. The protocol was immunoSEQ multiplex PCR, while the TCRdb copy is restricted to in-frame clones and leaves out a portion. The sample shows 100,000 to 150,000 clones, roughly 90% of them seen only once. The sequencing here drew on peripheral blood, taken on day 0 of AZD1222 vaccination. These receptors were collected from an adult in good health. Each CDR3 is given without its conserved first and last residue.

TRBJ1-3	TRBV18	ASSYDTGFTGNTIY
TRBJ1-1	TRBV19	ASSRRVGAGGNTEAF
TRBJ1-5	TRBV9	ASSARPNQPQH
TRBJ1-6	TRBV9	ASSVGQGAYNSPLH
TRBJ1-4	TRBV3-1/TRBV3-2	ASSFYRQSTNEKLF
TRBJ1-5	TRBV3-1/TRBV3-2	ASSQGGGGNQPQH
TRBJ1-2	TRBV11-2	ASSSPPNYGYT
TRBJ1-1	TRBV7-8	ASSPVGATEAF
TRBJ2-3	TRBV2	ASSRPAGGTDTQY
TRBJ2-2	TRBV2	ASSYRQGRGTGELF
TRBJ2-3	TRBV10-3	AISGGGGNTDTQY
TRBJ2-2	TRBV2	ASSDSPQEGMNTGELF
TRBJ2-3	TRBV4-2	ASSQEGSGVADTQY
TRBJ1-3	TRBV27	ASSPPSGNTIY
TRBJ1-1	TRBV21-1	ASSRVAGTEAF
TRBJ1-6	TRBV5-8	ASSLDILGSPLH
TRBJ1-5	TRBV18	ASSPLGATEPQH